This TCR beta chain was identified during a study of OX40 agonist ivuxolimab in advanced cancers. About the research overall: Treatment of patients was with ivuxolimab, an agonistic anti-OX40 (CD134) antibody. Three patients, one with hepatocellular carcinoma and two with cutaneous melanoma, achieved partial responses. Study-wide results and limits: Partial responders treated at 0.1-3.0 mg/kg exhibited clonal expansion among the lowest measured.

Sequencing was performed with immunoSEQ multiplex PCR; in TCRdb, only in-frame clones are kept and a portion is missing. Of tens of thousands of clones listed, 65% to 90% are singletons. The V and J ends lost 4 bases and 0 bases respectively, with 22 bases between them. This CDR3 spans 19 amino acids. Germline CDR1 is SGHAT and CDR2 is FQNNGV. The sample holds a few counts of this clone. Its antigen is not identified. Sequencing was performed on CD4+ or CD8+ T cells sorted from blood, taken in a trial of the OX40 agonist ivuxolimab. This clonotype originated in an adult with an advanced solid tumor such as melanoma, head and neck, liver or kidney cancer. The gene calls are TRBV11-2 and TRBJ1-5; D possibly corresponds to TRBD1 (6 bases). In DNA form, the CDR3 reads TGTGCCAGCAGCTCCTTAGTAGTTTGGGGGCCCTATAGCAATCAGCCCCAGCATTTT. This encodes CASSSLVVWGPYSNQPQHF.